This T cell receptor (beta chain) was sequenced during a study of T-cell memory formation after mild COVID-19 (dated by TCRdb to the early 2020s). Some background on the complete study: TCR sequence clusters from the two donors were found to be largely donor specific. Longitudinal TCRalpha and TCRbeta repertoire sequencing tracked T-cell clones expanding and contracting after mild COVID-19 in two donors. Two young, previously healthy adult volunteers made up the cohort, one male and one female.

As to this clonotype: Its antigen remains undetermined. No per-base quality is available; no much larger clone lies one base away.

Sequenced on an Illumina NovaSeq 6000. Using 5'RACE with constant-segment primers, TCRalpha and TCRbeta cDNA libraries were constructed, with sample barcodes and unique molecular identifiers added in the process. RNA was extracted from every sample with Trizol reagent. Libraries were amplified in two PCR steps, with a second sample barcode and Illumina TruSeq adapters added in the second step. The libraries were sequenced on an Illumina NovaSeq using 2 x 150 bp paired-end reads. In the paper's pipeline: With migec v1.2.7, reads were demultiplexed and then collapsed into UMI-guided consensus sequences. Using mixcr v2.1.11, the UMI consensuses were aligned to TRA and TRB V and J templates and assembled into clonotypes. Clonotypes were classified as expanded or contracted when called significant by both edgeR and NoisET, with noise models trained on biological replicates. edgeR calls used a false discovery rate-adjusted p below 0.01 and a log2 fold-change threshold of 1. As an exploratory analysis of dynamics, max-normalized trajectories of the 1000 most abundant clonotypes were examined by PCA with hierarchical clustering. The CD4 or CD8 phenotype of responding clones was assigned using the separately sequenced CD4+ and CD8+ repertoires. The public reads were run again by TCRdb, first through fastp at Q25 and then through MiXCR, and only productive beta chains were kept. Rows with one shared CDR3 protein collapse into an entry with the most common genes and DNA. TCRdb's processing, not the authors' own work, is the source of the V and J calls. The sample yields roughly 610,000 distinct CDR3 sequences; 15% to 20% were counted once. Approximately 8.1% of the sample rests with the top ten.

What the study reported, not specific to this receptor: Balanced CD4/CD8 phenotypes were observed for clones contracting from day 15 to 85, whereas a bias towards CD4+ was observed for a second wave of clones expanding from day 15 to 37. Contracting CD4+ clones were found mainly in CM and EM memory subsets, while CD8+ clones were enriched in EMRA. Only a couple of mild cases were covered by the study, and larger cohorts that include severe cases with pre-infection samples were considered necessary. SARS-CoV-2 specificity of the second-wave clones peaking on day 37 was not confirmed. Some responding clones were detected in pre-infection memory, which suggested that pre-existing cross-reactive memory T cells had joined the SARS-CoV-2 response.

Ficoll-Paque density gradient centrifugation was the method used to isolate PBMCs. The CDR3 goes from the cysteine to the phenylalanine over 14 residues. This entry keeps only the CDR3 DNA: 42 bases, framed from base 1. V gives up 7 bases and J gives up 2 bases, and the segment between their germline ends measures 12 bases. This clonotype was sampled from an adult woman who had mild COVID-19 (a few samples of this study predate the infection). The sample titles of this study are shuffled in the database, so cell type and time point are left out; the donor was told from shared clones. This chain is built from TRBV12-3 or TRBV12-4 and TRBJ1-3, with the D gene call left open. The source material was PBMCs or a T cell subset sorted from them (not recorded which). The encoded CDR3 is CASTHSVAGNTIYF. The nucleotide sequence reads TGTGCCAGCACCCACAGTGTAGCTGGAAACACCATATATTTT.